This entry features one T cell receptor beta chain sequence. The antigen is unknown. The data derive from a study of shared clonotypes between healthy human individuals. Study-level points and caveats: Richness estimates generally favored naive over memory subsets.

Here immunoSEQ multiplex PCR was the method, and the copy in TCRdb shows in-frame clones only, minus some. Here the sample spans about 530,000 clones, roughly 95% being singletons. The germline V gene has CDR1 SGHRS and CDR2 YFSETQ. The CDR3 contains 15 residues. Trimming left V 1 base short and J 1 base short, with 10 bases between. Sequenced input: naive CD4+ T cells sorted from blood. Subset indicated: CD45RA+ positively selected. The chain joins TRBV5-1 to TRBJ2-3; D possibly corresponds to TRBD2 (6 bases). The origin of this receptor is a woman aged 30 to 39 in good health. The CDR3 DNA reads TGCGCCAGCAGCTTGACGGGAGTGGGCACAGATACGCAGTATTTT. Its protein is CASSLTGVGTDTQYF.